Listed here are 31 T cell receptor beta chains from one sample, sequenced in a study of T-cell reconstitution after alpha-beta-depleted transplantation in children. Unique molecular identifiers were incorporated into the prepared TCRbeta library. TCRdb recomputed calls from the PCR reads with MiXCR, one row per CDR3 protein. The sample lists 77,000 or so distinct CDR3 sequences; 15% to 20% were seen once. The material was PBMCs, mostly from graft donor cells, obtained 360 days after TCRalphabeta/CD19-depleted stem cell transplant. The receptors derive from a male patient between 2 and 15 years old who had a stem cell transplant for acute lymphoblastic leukemia, so the T cells may come from the graft donor.

This clonotype was detected a few times. V is TRBV25-1 and J is TRBJ2-1, with 11 bases identical to TRBD1. The junction had 5 bases not matched to a gene; V was cut back by 2 bases and J by 8 bases. The germline V gene encodes CDR1 MGHDK and CDR2 SYGVNS. The CDR3 is 15 amino acids. The CDR3 loop is CASSEGGTGGDEQFF. In DNA, the CDR3 is TGTGCCAGCAGTGAAGGGGGGACAGGGGGGGATGAGCAGTTCTTC.

This chain joins TRBV5-6 and TRBJ2-7, with D possibly being TRBD2 (7 bases). In germline, CDR1 is SGHDT, CDR2 YYEEEE. This CDR3 is built from 17 residues. V shed 1 base and J shed 6 bases, with 23 bases lying between them. Here the CDR3 reads CASSLSPPGAQRGEQYF. Written as DNA, the CDR3 is TGTGCCAGCAGCTTGTCTCCCCCGGGGGCCCAGCGGGGCGAGCAGTACTTC.

This clonotype was seen only a few times. The chain uses TRBV6-1 and TRBJ1-2, with 10 bases fitting TRBD1. The CDR3 length is 13 residues. Trimming at V came to 6 bases and at J to 8 bases, leaving 6 bases not matched to a gene. The germline V gene encodes CDR1 MNHNS and CDR2 SASEGT. The CDR3 DNA is TGTGCCAGCAGCCCCGACAGGGGGCGAGGCTACACCTTC. This codes for CASSPDRGRGYTF.

V gene TRBV12-3 or TRBV12-4 combines with J gene TRBJ2-1; no clear D gene. Trimming pared 2 bases from V and 6 bases from J, leaving 11 bases between. The CDR3 length is 14 residues. The CDR3 protein is CASSLLWHFNEQFF. Here the CDR3 DNA reads TGTGCCAGCAGTTTACTCTGGCACTTCAATGAGCAGTTCTTC.

This rearrangement joins TRBV4-2 to TRBJ2-1, with a tentative D call TRBD2 (7 bases). Trimming removed 1 base from V and 15 bases from J, with 19 bases in between. The V gene's germline CDR1 is LGHNA and CDR2 YNFKEQ. This CDR3 comprises 14 residues. The CDR3 reads CASSQVGGPRDRFF. Here the CDR3 DNA reads TGTGCCAGCAGCCAAGTCGGGGGGCCCCGGGATCGGTTCTTC.

The chain recombines TRBV5-6 with TRBJ2-7, with no clear D. CDR3 size: 13 residues. The ends were cut back, 0 bases at V and 4 bases at J, with 8 bases in the middle. CDR1 is SGHDT and CDR2 is YYEEEE in the germline V gene. The CDR3 DNA reads TGTGCCAGCAGCTTGGCCCTGAAGTACGAGCAGTACTTC. Translating gives CASSLALKYEQYF. Based on the CDR3 plus reference TRBV5-6 and TRBJ2-7, the full variable domain is DAGVTQSPTHLIKTRGQQVTLRCSPKSGHDTVSWYQQALGQGPQFIFQYYEEEERQRGNFPDRFSGHQFPNYSSELNVNALLLGDSALYLCASSLALKYEQYFGPGTRLTVT.

This clonotype has only a few counts. The chain couples TRBV27 to TRBJ2-2; TRBD2 agrees at 14 bases. The V gene's germline CDR1 is MNHEY and CDR2 SMNVEV (reference sequence). Germline trimming cut 6 bases from V and 7 bases from J; bases unmatched to any gene: 13. The CDR3 has 18 residues. CDR3 region: CASRGTSGRSLGSGELFF. The CDR3 bases are TGTGCCAGCAGAGGGACTAGCGGGAGATCCCTCGGGAGCGGGGAGCTGTTTTTT.

There are a few counts of this clonotype. The chain is built from TRBV5-1 and TRBJ2-2; 7 bases agree with TRBD2. V was pared by 0 bases and J by 5 bases, with 13 bases of the junction left unmatched. CDR3 length equals 18 residues. Germline CDR1 is SGHRS and CDR2 is YFSETQ. The CDR3 coding sequence is TGCGCCAGCAGCTTGGTCGCCGCGGCGGGAGTTTATACCGGGGAGCTGTTTTTT. Translation: CASSLVAAAGVYTGELFF.

This clonotype was seen more than once but under ten times. The chain links TRBV20-1 to TRBJ2-1, with unresolved D. Trimming removed 5 bases from V and 4 bases from J, with 12 bases in between. CDR1 is DFQATT and CDR2 is SNEGSKA in the germline V gene (reference sequence). This CDR3 has 13 amino acids. In DNA form, the CDR3 reads TGCAGTGCTGCCCCGAGAGTATACAATGAGCAGTTCTTC. Its protein product is CSAAPRVYNEQFF.

J is TRBJ2-3 and V is TRBV12-3 or TRBV12-4; weak D call: TRBD1 (5 bases). CDR3 length equals 13 residues. Between the trimmed V and J ends, which lost 4 bases and 3 bases, there was a span of 8 bases. CDR3 sequence: CASSSRVTDTQYF. The CDR3 nucleotides read TGTGCCAGCAGTTCCAGGGTGACAGATACGCAGTATTTT.

In this sample, this clonotype turned up a few times. The V and J genes are TRBV24-1 and TRBJ2-3; TRBD2 aligns across 8 bases. V lost 0 bases and J lost 14; bases outside the gene matches: 6. The CDR3 consists of 13 residues. The germline V gene encodes CDR1 KGHDR and CDR2 SFDVKD. This chain's CDR3 is CATSDLKGTRTYF. The DNA of the CDR3 is TGTGCCACCAGTGATTTGAAGGGGACTAGAACGTATTTT.

This clonotype was detected ten times or more. The chain links TRBV7-9 to TRBJ2-1, with D perhaps matching TRBD2 (5 bases). The germline V and J ends were trimmed by 6 bases and 0 bases, with 12 bases remaining between them. Per the germline V gene, CDR1 is SEHNR and CDR2 is FQNEAQ (reference sequence). The CDR3 totals 15 residues. CDR3: CASSSGISSYNEQFF. CDR3 coding DNA: TGTGCCAGCAGTTCGGGAATAAGCTCCTACAATGAGCAGTTCTTC.

This clonotype was recorded a few times. This chain joins TRBV3-1 and TRBJ2-7; 8 bases match TRBD2. With V trimmed by 1 base and J by 5 bases, 1 base remained unmatched. Germline V gene lookup returns CDR1 LGHDT and CDR2 YNNKEL (reference sequence). The CDR3 contains 13 residues. CDR3 protein: CASSQGRGDEQYF. DNA of the CDR3: TGTGCCAGCAGCCAAGGGCGGGGGGACGAGCAGTACTTC.

A few counts support this clonotype. The chain links TRBV11-3 to TRBJ2-1; 8 bases are a match to TRBD2. This CDR3 region has 15 residues. Losses at the gene ends were 1 base for V and 4 bases for J; bases not matched to a gene: 3. Germline V lookup: CDR1 SGHNT, CDR2 YENEEA. CDR3 sequence: CASSLAGGAYNEQFF. The CDR3, as DNA: TGTGCCAGCAGCTTAGCGGGAGGGGCGTACAATGAGCAGTTCTTC. Looking up the rest from reference TRBV11-3 and TRBJ2-1 gives the full variable domain: EAGVVQSPRYKIIEKKQPVAFWCNPISGHNTLYWYLQNLGQGPELLIRYENEEAVDDSQLPKDRFSAERLKGVDSTLKIQPAELGDSAVYLCASSLAGGAYNEQFFGPGTRLTVL.

The chain's CDR3 is CASSSAGHLFYEQYF. As DNA, the CDR3 is TGTGCCAGCAGTTCCGCGGGACACCTCTTCTACGAGCAGTACTTC. This chain connects TRBV7-8 to TRBJ2-7; tentatively, D is TRBD1 or TRBD2 (6 bases each). The CDR3 has 15 residues. With 6 bases removed from V and 3 bases from J, the gap between germline ends came to 18 bases. The germline V gene has CDR1 SGHVS and CDR2 FQNEAQ.

In this sample, this clonotype turned up many times. The rearrangement joins TRBV2 to TRBJ1-6; 9 positions match TRBD1. There are 16 residues in the CDR3. In germline, CDR1 is SNHLY, CDR2 FYNNEI. V lost 0 bases, J lost 10 bases, and 7 bases stayed unmatched. CDR3 residues: CASSEANRGLGSPLHF. In DNA form, the CDR3 reads TGTGCCAGCAGTGAAGCCAACAGGGGGCTGGGGTCACCCCTCCACTTT. Drawing the rest from reference TRBV2 and TRBJ1-6, the complete variable domain is EPEVTQTPSHQVTQMGQEVILRCVPISNHLYFYWYRQILGQKVEFLVSFYNNEISEKSEIFDDQFSVERPDGSNFTLKIRSTKLEDSAMYFCASSEANRGLGSPLHFGNGTRLTVT.

The rearrangement links TRBV3-1 to TRBJ1-2; no firm D call. CDR1 and CDR2 from the germline V gene are LGHDT and YNNKEL (reference sequence). V lost 1 base and J 7 bases, leaving 10 bases between the germline ends. The CDR3 is 13 residues long. The CDR3 nucleotides are TGTGCCAGCAGCCAAGGGCGGCTCACTGGCTACACCTTC. Translating gives CASSQGRLTGYTF.

V and J are TRBV7-9 and TRBJ2-1; the D gene is possibly TRBD2 (5 bases). Germline V CDR1 and CDR2: SEHNR, FQNEAQ (reference sequence). The CDR3 has 15 residues. The ends were cut back, 4 bases at V and 4 bases at J, with 14 bases in the middle. The CDR3: CASSYRYGGYNEQFF. CDR3 bases: TGTGCCAGCAGCTACCGGTACGGAGGATACAATGAGCAGTTCTTC.

The rearrangement joins TRBV25-1 to TRBJ2-6; D is uncertain. The V gene's germline CDR1 is MGHDK and CDR2 SYGVNS. Trimming pared 3 bases from V and 0 bases from J, leaving 9 bases between. The CDR3 is 16 residues long. The CDR3 sequence: CASSDVRSSGANVLTF. The CDR3 bases are TGTGCCAGCAGTGATGTAAGAAGCTCTGGGGCCAACGTCCTGACTTTC.

The table lists this clonotype with many counts. The chain has TRBV20-1 and TRBJ1-1; possibly TRBD1 for D (6 bases). Between the trimmed V and J ends, which lost 7 bases and 4 bases, there was a span of 19 bases. Germline assignment: CDR1 DFQATT and CDR2 SNEGSKA (reference sequence). This CDR3 has 14 residues. The CDR3 region is CSVRGPGRGTEAFF. DNA of the CDR3: TGCAGTGTCCGGGGGCCAGGGAGGGGCACTGAAGCTTTCTTT.

This clonotype has a handful of counts. The chain combines TRBV11-2 with TRBJ1-3; no reliable D call. Trimming removed 2 bases at V and 4 bases at J, with 12 bases between. Germline-derived CDR1 and CDR2 are SGHAT and FQNNGV. This CDR3 is built from 15 residues. The CDR3 sequence: CASSLRGTVGNTIYF. CDR3 in DNA: TGTGCCAGCAGCTTACGTGGAACAGTGGGAAACACCATATATTTT.

This clonotype was picked up one time. J is TRBJ2-5 and V is TRBV10-1; D gene uncertain. With 6 bases removed from V and 5 bases from J, the gap between germline ends came to 13 bases. The CDR3 loop spans 13 amino acids. In germline, CDR1 is WNHNN, CDR2 SYGVQD (reference sequence). The CDR3 nucleotides read TGCGCCAGCAGCCCAAGACTCGAGGAGACCCAGTACTTC. It specifies CASSPRLEETQYF.

The rearrangement joins TRBV10-3 to TRBJ1-2; 10 bases align to TRBD1. CDR1 and CDR2 (germline): ENHRY, SYGVKD. After removal of 7 bases from V and 2 bases from J, the junction contained 7 bases not matched to a gene. This CDR3 is 15 amino acids long. CDR3 sequence reads: CAITPRDRGNYGYTF. CDR3 bases: TGTGCCATCACCCCTAGGGACAGGGGAAACTATGGCTACACCTTC.

Regarding this clonotype: One end of the junction varies from germline; a read error may be responsible. The chain combines TRBV7-7 with TRBJ2-5, with 11 bases lining up with TRBD2. The CDR3 contains 18 residues. Germline V gene sequence: CDR1 SSHAT, CDR2 FNYEAQ (reference sequence). The CDR3 DNA reads TGTGCTAGCAGCACCAAGGGGCTAGCGGGAGGAAGTAGGGAGACCCAGTACTTC. Translating gives CASSTKGLAGGSRETQYF.

This clonotype came up a few times. The chain couples TRBV15 to TRBJ1-1; D is ambiguous. This CDR3 has 11 amino acids. Trimming shortened V by 5 bases and J by 7 bases, and 8 bases separated the two germline ends. Germline V CDR1 and CDR2: LNHNV, YYDKDF (reference sequence). The CDR3 nucleotides are TGTGCCACCAGCCGGTGGGATGAAGCTTTCTTT. Its protein product is CATSRWDEAFF.

This clonotype was detected ten times or more. J is TRBJ1-1 and V is TRBV30; a weak D match, TRBD1 (5 bases). The V end was cut by 6 bases, the J end by 3 bases, with 8 bases between. Germline values: CDR1 GTSNPN, CDR2 SVGIG (reference sequence). The CDR3 is made up of 11 amino acids. This CDR3 is CACQGYTEAFF. Written as DNA, the CDR3 is TGTGCCTGCCAGGGTTACACTGAAGCTTTCTTT.

V gene TRBV12-3 or TRBV12-4 combines with J gene TRBJ2-1; TRBD2 agrees at 11 bases. The CDR3 is 14 amino acids. The ends lost 6 bases at V and 2 bases at J; junction bases unmatched: 0. In DNA form, the CDR3 reads TGTGCCAGCAGGACTAGCGGGACCTACAATGAGCAGTTCTTC. This codes for CASRTSGTYNEQFF.

V is TRBV7-8 and J is TRBJ2-7; no reliable D call. Germline-derived CDR1 and CDR2 are SGHVS and FQNEAQ. CDR3 length: 14 residues. V was pared by 0 bases and J by 3 bases, with 9 bases between. In DNA, the CDR3 is TGTGCCAGCAGCTTAGCGACGAGATTCTACGAGCAGTACTTC. It is translated as CASSLATRFYEQYF.

This rearrangement joins TRBV12-3 or TRBV12-4 to TRBJ2-1; either TRBD1 or TRBD2 may fit D (6 bases each). The CDR3 consists of 18 residues. The V end lost 6 bases, the J end lost 4 bases, and 25 bases lay between the germline ends. The CDR3 sequence is CASRPDRGAREVYNEQFF. As DNA, the CDR3 is TGTGCCAGCAGACCGGACAGAGGAGCGAGGGAGGTGTACAATGAGCAGTTCTTC.

The genes are TRBV4-2 and TRBJ2-2, with D perhaps matching TRBD1 or TRBD2 (6 bases each). This CDR3 is built from 15 residues. The V gene lost 2 bases and the J gene lost 4 bases, with 11 bases spanning the gap. CDR1 and CDR2 (germline): LGHNA, YNFKEQ. The CDR3 DNA follows: TGTGCCAGCAGCCAACGGGGGCGCGGCACCGGGGAGCTGTTTTTT. This sequence encodes CASSQRGRGTGELFF.

This clonotype was counted once. The V gene is TRBV29-1, the J gene TRBJ2-1, with 12 nucleotides matching TRBD2. V dropped 7 bases and J dropped 6; count of bases not matched to a gene: 7. The CDR3 extends over 14 amino acids. CDR1 and CDR2 from the germline V gene are SQVTM and ANQGSEA. The CDR3, as DNA: TGCAGCGCCAAGACTAGCGGGAGAAGCAATGAGCAGTTCTTC. Its protein product is CSAKTSGRSNEQFF.